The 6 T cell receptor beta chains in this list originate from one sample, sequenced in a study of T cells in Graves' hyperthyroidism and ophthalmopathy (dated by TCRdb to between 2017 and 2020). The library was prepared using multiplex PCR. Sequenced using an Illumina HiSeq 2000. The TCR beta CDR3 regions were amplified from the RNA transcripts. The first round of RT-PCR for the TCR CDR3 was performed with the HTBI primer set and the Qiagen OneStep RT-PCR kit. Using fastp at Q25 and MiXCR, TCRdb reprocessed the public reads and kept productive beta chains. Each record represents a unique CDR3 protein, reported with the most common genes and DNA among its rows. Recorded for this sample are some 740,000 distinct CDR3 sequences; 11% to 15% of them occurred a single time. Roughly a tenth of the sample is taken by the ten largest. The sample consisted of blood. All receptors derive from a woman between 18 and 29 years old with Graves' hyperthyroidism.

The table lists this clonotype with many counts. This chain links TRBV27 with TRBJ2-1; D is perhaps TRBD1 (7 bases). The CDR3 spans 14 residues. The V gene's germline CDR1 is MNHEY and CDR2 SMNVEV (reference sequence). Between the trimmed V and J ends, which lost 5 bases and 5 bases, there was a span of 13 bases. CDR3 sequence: CASSLRDRNNEQFF. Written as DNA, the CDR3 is TGTGCCAGCAGTCTGCGGGACAGAAACAATGAGCAGTTCTTC.

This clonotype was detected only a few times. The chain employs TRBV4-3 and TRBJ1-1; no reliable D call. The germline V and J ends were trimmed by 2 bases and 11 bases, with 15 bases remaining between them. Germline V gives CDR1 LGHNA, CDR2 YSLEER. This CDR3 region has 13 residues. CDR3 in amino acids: CASSQSGKGRAFF. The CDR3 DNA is TGCGCCAGCAGCCAATCGGGGAAGGGCCGGGCTTTCTTT.

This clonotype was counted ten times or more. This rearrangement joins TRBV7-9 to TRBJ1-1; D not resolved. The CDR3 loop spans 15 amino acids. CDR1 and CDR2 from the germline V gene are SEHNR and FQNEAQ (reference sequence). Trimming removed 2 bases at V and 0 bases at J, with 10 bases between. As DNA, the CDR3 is TGTGCCAGCAGCTTATCGGCAGGCCTGAACACTGAAGCTTTCTTT. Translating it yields CASSLSAGLNTEAFF.

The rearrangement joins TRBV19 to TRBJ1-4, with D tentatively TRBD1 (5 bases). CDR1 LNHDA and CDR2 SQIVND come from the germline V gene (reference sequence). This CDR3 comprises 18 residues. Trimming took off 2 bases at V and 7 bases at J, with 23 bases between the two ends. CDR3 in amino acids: CASSIRQPGTLRVEKLFF. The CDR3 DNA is TGTGCCAGTAGTATACGCCAGCCAGGGACGCTGAGAGTTGAAAAACTGTTTTTT. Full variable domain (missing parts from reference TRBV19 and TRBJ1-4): DGGITQSPKYLFRKEGQNVTLSCEQNLNHDAMYWYRQDPGQGLRLIYYSQIVNDFQKGDIAEGYSVSREKKESFPLTVTSAQKNPTAFYLCASSIRQPGTLRVEKLFFGSGTQLSVL.

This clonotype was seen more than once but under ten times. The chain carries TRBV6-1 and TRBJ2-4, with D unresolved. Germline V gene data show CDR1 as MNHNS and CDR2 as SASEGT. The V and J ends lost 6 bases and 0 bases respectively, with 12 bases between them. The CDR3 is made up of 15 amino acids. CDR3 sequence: CASSRTALAKNIQYF. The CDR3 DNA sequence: TGTGCCAGCAGCCGGACCGCTCTAGCCAAAAACATTCAGTACTTC.

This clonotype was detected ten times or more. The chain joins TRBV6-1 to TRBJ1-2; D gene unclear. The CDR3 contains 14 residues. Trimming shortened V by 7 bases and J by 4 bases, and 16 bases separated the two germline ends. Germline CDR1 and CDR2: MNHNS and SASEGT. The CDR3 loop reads CASIAPGYGYGYTF. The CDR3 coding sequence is TGTGCCAGCATCGCTCCGGGGTATGGCTATGGCTACACCTTC.